This T cell receptor beta chain is drawn from a study of regulatory T cells in long-lasting Graves disease. Study-level results: Small numbers of samples may have cut accuracy.

This clonotype was recorded at least ten times. Its antigen is unknown. The DNA is omitted, as the CDR3 cannot be located on it reliably, and the CDR3 follows TCRdb's listing. Construction of the TCR beta libraries employed iRepertoire HTBI primers in conjunction with Arm-PCR of CDR3 regions. Via MiXCR, TCRdb re-called the multiplex PCR reads, giving one row per CDR3 protein. The sample includes more than 300,000 distinct CDR3 sequences, roughly 15% of them seen just once. As to time point: newly diagnosed GD, antithyroid drugs for less than 3 months. RNA isolated from PBMCs was used to make the TCR library. The sequence was obtained from a female donor with Graves disease. Material: peripheral blood mononuclear cells (PBMCs), obtained at new diagnosis, from a patient treated with antithyroid drugs.

The CDR3 sequence: CASSTSTGRGYTF. This chain joins TRBV6-1 and TRBJ1-2; TRBD1, the table's D call, lacks a check against the DNA. Termini included, the CDR3 measures 13 amino acids. CDR1 is MNHNS and CDR2 is SASEGT in the germline V gene.